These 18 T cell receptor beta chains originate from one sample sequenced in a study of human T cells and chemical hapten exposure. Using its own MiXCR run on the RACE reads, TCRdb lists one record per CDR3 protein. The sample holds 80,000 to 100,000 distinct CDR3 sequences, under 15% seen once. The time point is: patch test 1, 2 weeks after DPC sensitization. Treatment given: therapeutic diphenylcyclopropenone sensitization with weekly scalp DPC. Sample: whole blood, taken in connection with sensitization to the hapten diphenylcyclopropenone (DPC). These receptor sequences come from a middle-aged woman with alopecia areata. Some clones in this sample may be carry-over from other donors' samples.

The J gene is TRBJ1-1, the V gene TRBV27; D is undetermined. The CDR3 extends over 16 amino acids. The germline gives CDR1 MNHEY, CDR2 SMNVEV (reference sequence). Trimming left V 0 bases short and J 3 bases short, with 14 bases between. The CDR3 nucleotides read TGTGCCAGCAGTTTATCGGGGTGGGTTGGGGACACTGAAGCTTTCTTT. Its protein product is CASSLSGWVGDTEAFF.

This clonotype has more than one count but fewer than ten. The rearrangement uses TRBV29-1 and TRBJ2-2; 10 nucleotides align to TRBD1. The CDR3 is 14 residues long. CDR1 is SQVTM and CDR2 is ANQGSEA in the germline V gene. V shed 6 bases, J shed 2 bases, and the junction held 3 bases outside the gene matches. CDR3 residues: CSVGTGANTGELFF. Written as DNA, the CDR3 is TGCAGCGTCGGGACAGGGGCCAACACCGGGGAGCTGTTTTTT.

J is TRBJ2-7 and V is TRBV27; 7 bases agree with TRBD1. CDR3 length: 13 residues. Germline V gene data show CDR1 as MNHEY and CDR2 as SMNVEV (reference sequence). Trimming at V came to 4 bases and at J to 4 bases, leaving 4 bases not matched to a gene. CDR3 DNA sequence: TGTGCCAGCAGTTCCTCACAGGGGTACGAGCAGTACTTC. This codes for CASSSSQGYEQYF.

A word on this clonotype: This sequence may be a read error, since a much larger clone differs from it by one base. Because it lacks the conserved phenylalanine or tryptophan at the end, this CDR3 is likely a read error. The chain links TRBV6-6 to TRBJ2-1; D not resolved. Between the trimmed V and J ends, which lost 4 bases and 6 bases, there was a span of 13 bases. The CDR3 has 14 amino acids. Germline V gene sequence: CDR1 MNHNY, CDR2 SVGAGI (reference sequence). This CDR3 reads CASSFNTVSNEQFL. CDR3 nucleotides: TGTGCCAGCAGTTTTAACACAGTTTCCAATGAGCAGTTCCTC.

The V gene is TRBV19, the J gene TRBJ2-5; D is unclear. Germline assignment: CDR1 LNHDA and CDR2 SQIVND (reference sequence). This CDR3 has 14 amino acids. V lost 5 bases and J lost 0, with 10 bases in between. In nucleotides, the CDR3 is TGTGCCAGTAGTTCCGCCGCCGACCAAGAGACCCAGTACTTC. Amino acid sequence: CASSSAADQETQYF.

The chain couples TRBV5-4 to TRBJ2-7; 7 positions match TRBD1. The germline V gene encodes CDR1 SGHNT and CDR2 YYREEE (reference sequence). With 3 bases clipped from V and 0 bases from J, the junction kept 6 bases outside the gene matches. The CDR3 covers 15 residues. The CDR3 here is CASSWDSPSSYEQYF. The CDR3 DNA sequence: TGTGCCAGCAGCTGGGACAGTCCTAGCTCCTACGAGCAGTACTTC.

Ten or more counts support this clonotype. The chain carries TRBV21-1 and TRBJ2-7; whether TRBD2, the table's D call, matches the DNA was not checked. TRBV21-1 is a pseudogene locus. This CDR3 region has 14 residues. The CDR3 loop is CASSSWDGRCEQYF. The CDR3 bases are TGTGCCAGCAGCAGCTGGGACGGCCGATGCGAGCAGTACTTC.

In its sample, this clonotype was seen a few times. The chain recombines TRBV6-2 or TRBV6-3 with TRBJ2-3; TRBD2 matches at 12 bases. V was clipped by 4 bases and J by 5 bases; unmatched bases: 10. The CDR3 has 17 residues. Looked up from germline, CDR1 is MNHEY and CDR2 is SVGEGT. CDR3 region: CASSLTSGSNGVDTQYF. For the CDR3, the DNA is TGTGCCAGCAGTTTGACTAGCGGGAGTAATGGTGTAGATACGCAGTATTTT.

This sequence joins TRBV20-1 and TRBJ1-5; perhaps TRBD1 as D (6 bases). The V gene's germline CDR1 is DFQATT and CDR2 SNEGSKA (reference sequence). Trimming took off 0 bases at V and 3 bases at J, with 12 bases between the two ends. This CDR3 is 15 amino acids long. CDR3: CSAREAGQANQPQHF. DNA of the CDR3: TGCAGTGCTAGAGAGGCGGGACAAGCCAATCAGCCCCAGCATTTT.

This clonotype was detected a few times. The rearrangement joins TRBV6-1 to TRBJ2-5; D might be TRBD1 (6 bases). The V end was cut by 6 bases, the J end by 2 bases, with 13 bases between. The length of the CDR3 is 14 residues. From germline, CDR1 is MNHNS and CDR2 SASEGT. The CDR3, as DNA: TGTGCCAGCAGCCTTGGACAGCGACAAGAGACCCAGTACTTC. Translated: CASSLGQRQETQYF.

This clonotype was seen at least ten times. This CDR3 is CASRTSGTDEQYF. Here the CDR3 DNA reads TGTGCCAGCAGGACTAGCGGGACCGACGAGCAGTACTTC. V gene TRBV6-6 combines with J gene TRBJ2-7; 11 nucleotides align to TRBD2. Germline V gene data show CDR1 as MNHNY and CDR2 as SVGAGI (reference sequence). The CDR3 is 13 residues long. J gave up 5 bases and V 6 bases, and 3 bases lay outside the gene matches.

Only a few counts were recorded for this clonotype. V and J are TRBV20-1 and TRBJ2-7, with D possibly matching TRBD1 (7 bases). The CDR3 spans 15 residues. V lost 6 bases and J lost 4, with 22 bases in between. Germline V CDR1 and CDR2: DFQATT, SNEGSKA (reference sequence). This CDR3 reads CSARGATTDGYEQYF. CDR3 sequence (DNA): TGCAGTGCCAGGGGGGCTACCACCGACGGATACGAGCAGTACTTC.

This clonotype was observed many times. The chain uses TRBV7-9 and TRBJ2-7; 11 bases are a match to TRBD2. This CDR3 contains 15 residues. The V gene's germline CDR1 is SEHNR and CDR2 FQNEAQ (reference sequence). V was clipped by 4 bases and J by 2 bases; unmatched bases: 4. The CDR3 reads CASSSGTSGTYEQYF. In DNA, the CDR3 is TGTGCCAGCAGCTCCGGGACTAGCGGCACCTACGAGCAGTACTTC.

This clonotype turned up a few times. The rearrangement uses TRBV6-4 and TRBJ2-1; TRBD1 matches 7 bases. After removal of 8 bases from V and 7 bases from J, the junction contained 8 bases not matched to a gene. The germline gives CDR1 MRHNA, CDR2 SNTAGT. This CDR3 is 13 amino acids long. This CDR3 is CASFHRGANEQFF. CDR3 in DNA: TGTGCCAGCTTTCACAGGGGCGCGAATGAGCAGTTCTTC.

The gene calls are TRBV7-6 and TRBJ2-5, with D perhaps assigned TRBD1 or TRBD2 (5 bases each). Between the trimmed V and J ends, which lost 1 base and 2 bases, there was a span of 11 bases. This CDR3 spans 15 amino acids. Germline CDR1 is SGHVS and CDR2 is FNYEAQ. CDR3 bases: TGTGCCAGCAGCTTAGGGGGGTCTACTCAAGAGACCCAGTACTTC. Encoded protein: CASSLGGSTQETQYF.

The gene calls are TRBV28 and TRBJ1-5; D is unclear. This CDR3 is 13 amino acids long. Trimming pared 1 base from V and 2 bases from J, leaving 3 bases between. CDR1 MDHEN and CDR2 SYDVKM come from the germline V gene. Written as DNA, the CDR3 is TGTGCCAGCAGTTTATACGGCAATCAGCCCCAGCATTTT. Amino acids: CASSLYGNQPQHF.

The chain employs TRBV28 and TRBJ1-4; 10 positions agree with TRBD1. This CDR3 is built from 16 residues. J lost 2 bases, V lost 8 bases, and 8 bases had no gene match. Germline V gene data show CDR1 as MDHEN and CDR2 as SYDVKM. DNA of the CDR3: TGTGCCAGCGGGGACAGGGGCAGACCGACTAATGAAAAACTGTTTTTT. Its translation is CASGDRGRPTNEKLFF.

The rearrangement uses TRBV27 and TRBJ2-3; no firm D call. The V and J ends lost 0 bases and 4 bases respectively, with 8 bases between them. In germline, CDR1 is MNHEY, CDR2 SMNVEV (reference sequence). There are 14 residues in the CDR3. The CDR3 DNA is TGTGCCAGCAGTTTATCGTTACGGGCAGATACGCAGTATTTT. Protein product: CASSLSLRADTQYF.